Listed here are 13 T cell receptor beta chains from one sample, sequenced in a study of T-cell memory formation after mild COVID-19. TCRdb itself ran the 5' RACE reads through MiXCR, one entry per CDR3 protein. The sample has about half a million distinct CDR3 sequences, 15% to 20% seen once; the top ten hold 12%. The sequenced material came from PBMCs or a T cell subset sorted from them (not recorded which). These receptor sequences come from an adult woman who had mild COVID-19 (a few samples of this study predate the infection). Cell type and time point are not known.

In its sample, this clonotype was seen a few times. J is TRBJ2-1 and V is TRBV20-1; tentatively, D is TRBD2 (5 bases). Trimming removed 0 bases from V and 2 bases from J, with 5 bases in between. The CDR3 extends over 13 amino acids. The germline CDR1 and CDR2 sequences are DFQATT and SNEGSKA (reference sequence). CDR3 loop: CSARDSAYNEQFF. Here the CDR3 DNA reads TGCAGTGCTAGAGATAGCGCCTACAATGAGCAGTTCTTC.

The sample holds many counts of this clonotype. V gene TRBV11-2 combines with J gene TRBJ2-1; tentatively, D is TRBD2 (5 bases). V was clipped by 5 bases and J by 4 bases, with 15 bases between them. The CDR3 extends over 15 amino acids. Germline lookup yields CDR1 SGHAT and CDR2 FQNNGV. The CDR3, as DNA: TGTGCCAGCAGCCCATACTCGAGGGTTTACAATGAGCAGTTCTTC. It yields the protein CASSPYSRVYNEQFF. Full variable domain (outside the CDR3, taken from reference TRBV11-2 and TRBJ2-1): EAGVAQSPRYKIIEKRQSVAFWCNPISGHATLYWYQQILGQGPKLLIQFQNNGVVDDSQLPKDRFSAERLKGVDSTLKIQPAKLEDSAVYLCASSPYSRVYNEQFFGPGTRLTVL.

The V gene is TRBV7-2, the J gene TRBJ1-5; D unclear. Germline CDR1 is SGHTA and CDR2 is FQGNSA. The CDR3 is made up of 15 amino acids. V was shortened by 2 bases and J by 7 bases, with 15 bases between the two germline ends. Here the CDR3 DNA reads TGTGCCAGCAGCTTAATTCACAACCTGGTCCAGCCCCAGCATTTT. Translation: CASSLIHNLVQPQHF.

The chain recombines TRBV29-1 with TRBJ2-2, with D possibly being TRBD2 (6 bases). In germline, CDR1 is SQVTM, CDR2 ANQGSEA. The CDR3 sequence is 13 residues long. With 4 bases removed from V and 4 bases from J, the gap between germline ends came to 10 bases. This chain's CDR3 is CSVGGGGTGELFF. The CDR3 bases are TGCAGCGTTGGTGGGGGAGGCACCGGGGAGCTGTTTTTT.

The chain is built from TRBV24-1 and TRBJ1-1; a weak D match, TRBD1 (6 bases). CDR3 length equals 15 residues. Germline assignment: CDR1 KGHDR and CDR2 SFDVKD. V lost 5 bases and J lost 0, with 12 bases in between. The CDR3 bases are TGTGCCACCAGTGGTTCGTCAGGGGTGAACACTGAAGCTTTCTTT. Amino acids: CATSGSSGVNTEAFF.

This clonotype was counted a few times. The V call is TRBV15, the J call TRBJ2-7, with a weak D call TRBD1 (5 bases). CDR1 and CDR2 (germline): LNHNV, YYDKDF (reference sequence). V lost 5 bases and J 9 bases, leaving 23 bases between the germline ends. CDR3 length: 15 residues. The CDR3 nucleotides are TGTGCCACCAGCCCCCGCGAAAAGGGGTTTCAGGTGCAGTACTTC. This encodes CATSPREKGFQVQYF.

This clonotype was counted a few times. The chain carries TRBV20-1 and TRBJ2-3, with 8 bases that match TRBD1. Trimming cost V 2 bases and J 5 bases; bases outside gene matches: 6. The CDR3 totals 14 residues. The germline V gene encodes CDR1 DFQATT and CDR2 SNEGSKA (reference sequence). In DNA form, the CDR3 reads TGCAGTGCTAGATACCAGGGGGCGGTAGATACGCAGTATTTT. Amino acids: CSARYQGAVDTQYF.

This clonotype was observed a few times. The chain couples TRBV5-1 to TRBJ2-7, with TRBD1 identical over 8 bases. The trim removed 0 bases at V and 6 bases at J, leaving 8 bases unmatched. This CDR3 contains 15 residues. Per the germline V gene, CDR1 is SGHRS and CDR2 is YFSETQ. CDR3 amino acids: CASSLVTGGGGEQYF. CDR3 DNA sequence: TGCGCCAGCAGCTTGGTCACAGGGGGAGGAGGCGAGCAGTACTTC. The full variable domain, its missing parts supplied by reference TRBV5-1 and TRBJ2-7, is KAGVTQTPRYLIKTRGQQVTLSCSPISGHRSVSWYQQTPGQGLQFLFEYFSETQRNKGNFPGRFSGRQFSNSRSEMNVSTLELGDSALYLCASSLVTGGGGEQYFGPGTRLTVT.

J is TRBJ2-5 and V is TRBV12-3 or TRBV12-4; tentatively, D is TRBD1 (6 bases). This CDR3 is built from 13 residues. Trimming took 4 bases from V and 4 from J, leaving 10 bases between them. CDR3 in DNA: TGTGCCAGCAGTTACAGGGTAGGAGAGACCCAGTACTTC. This codes for CASSYRVGETQYF.

This clonotype has at least ten counts. This chain uses TRBV12-3 or TRBV12-4 with TRBJ2-7; 12 bases are a match to TRBD2. Trimming took 6 bases from V and 6 from J; bases not matched to a gene: 6. The CDR3 spans 14 residues. CDR3 DNA: TGTGCCAGCAGCCTAGCGGGAGGGATGGGCGAGCAGTACTTC. Amino acids: CASSLAGGMGEQYF.

This clonotype was counted many times. The rearrangement links TRBV5-1 to TRBJ2-1, with D tentatively TRBD1 (6 bases). Trimming took 0 bases from V and 2 from J, leaving 12 bases between them. The germline gives CDR1 SGHRS, CDR2 YFSETQ. The CDR3 loop spans 16 amino acids. The CDR3 is CASSLETGTPYNEQFF. The CDR3 DNA reads as TGCGCCAGCAGCTTGGAAACAGGGACCCCCTACAATGAGCAGTTCTTC. Combining the CDR3 with reference TRBV5-1 and TRBJ2-1 gives the whole variable domain KAGVTQTPRYLIKTRGQQVTLSCSPISGHRSVSWYQQTPGQGLQFLFEYFSETQRNKGNFPGRFSGRQFSNSRSEMNVSTLELGDSALYLCASSLETGTPYNEQFFGPGTRLTVL.

The chain links TRBV7-2 to TRBJ1-4, with D unresolved. The CDR3 runs 12 residues. Trimming left V 5 bases short and J 8 bases short, with 9 bases between. Germline values: CDR1 SGHTA, CDR2 FQGNSA. CDR3 amino acids: CASSPPSEKLFF. The CDR3 DNA reads as TGTGCCAGCAGCCCTCCATCCGAAAAACTGTTTTTT.

In this sample, this clonotype turned up a few times. The rearrangement uses TRBV3-1 and TRBJ2-7; the match to TRBD1 covers 8 bases. Germline-derived CDR1 and CDR2 are LGHDT and YNNKEL (reference sequence). V trimming: 0 bases; J trimming: 3 bases; junction bases outside the gene matches: 4. The CDR3 consists of 15 residues. The CDR3 reads CASSQDQQGDYEQYF. The CDR3 nucleotides read TGTGCCAGCAGCCAAGATCAACAGGGGGACTACGAGCAGTACTTC.